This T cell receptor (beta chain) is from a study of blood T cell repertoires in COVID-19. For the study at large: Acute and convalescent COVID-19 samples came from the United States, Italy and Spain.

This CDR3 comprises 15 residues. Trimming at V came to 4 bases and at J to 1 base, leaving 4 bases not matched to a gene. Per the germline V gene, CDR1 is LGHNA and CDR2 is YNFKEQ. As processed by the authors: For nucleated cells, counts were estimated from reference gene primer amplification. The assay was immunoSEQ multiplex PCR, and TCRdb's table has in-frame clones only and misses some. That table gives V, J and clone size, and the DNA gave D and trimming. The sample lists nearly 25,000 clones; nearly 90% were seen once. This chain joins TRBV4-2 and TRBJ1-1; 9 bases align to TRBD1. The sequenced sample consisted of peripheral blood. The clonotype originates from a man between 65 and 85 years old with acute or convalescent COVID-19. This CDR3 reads CASSPGQGGNTEAFF. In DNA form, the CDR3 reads TGTGCCAGCAGCCCGGGACAGGGAGGGAACACTGAAGCTTTCTTT.